This paragraph reports one T cell receptor beta chain. Its antigen is not known. From the 5' RACE reads, TCRdb called clonotypes with MiXCR, one entry per CDR3 protein. Among 90,000 to 120,000 distinct CDR3 sequences listed, 13% to 15% were seen once. The data are from a study of T-cell memory formation after mild COVID-19. Study overall: TCR clusters mostly belonged to single donors. Regarding the study as a whole: The main location of contracting CD4+ clones was CM and EM, and that of contracting CD8+ clones was EMRA. Some clones that responded turned up in pre-infection memory, which suggests that cross-reactive memory joined in.

Germline values: CDR1 MNHEY, CDR2 SMNVEV (reference sequence). This CDR3 region has 14 residues. The J segment lost 6 bases and the V segment lost 3 bases, leaving 5 bases of the junction unmatched. The clonotype was recovered from a man between 18 and 35 years old who had mild COVID-19 (a few samples of this study predate the infection). Cell type and time point are not known. Input material: PBMCs or a T cell subset sorted from them (not recorded which). The chain has TRBV27 and TRBJ1-5; 7 bases align to TRBD1. Written as DNA, the CDR3 is TGTGCCAGCAGTTTCACAGGGGCGAGTCAGCCCCAGCATTTT. Residues: CASSFTGASQPQHF.